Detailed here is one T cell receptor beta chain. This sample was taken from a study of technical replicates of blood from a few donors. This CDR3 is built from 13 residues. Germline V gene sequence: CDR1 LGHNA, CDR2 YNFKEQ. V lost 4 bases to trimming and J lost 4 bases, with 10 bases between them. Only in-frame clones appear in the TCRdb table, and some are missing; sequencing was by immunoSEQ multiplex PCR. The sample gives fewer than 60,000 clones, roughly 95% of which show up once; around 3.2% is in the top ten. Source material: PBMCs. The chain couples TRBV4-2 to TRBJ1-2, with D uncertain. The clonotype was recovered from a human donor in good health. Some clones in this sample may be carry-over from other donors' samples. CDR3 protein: CASSPGLGYGYTF. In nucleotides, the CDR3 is TGTGCCAGCAGCCCAGGTCTGGGCTATGGCTACACCTTC.